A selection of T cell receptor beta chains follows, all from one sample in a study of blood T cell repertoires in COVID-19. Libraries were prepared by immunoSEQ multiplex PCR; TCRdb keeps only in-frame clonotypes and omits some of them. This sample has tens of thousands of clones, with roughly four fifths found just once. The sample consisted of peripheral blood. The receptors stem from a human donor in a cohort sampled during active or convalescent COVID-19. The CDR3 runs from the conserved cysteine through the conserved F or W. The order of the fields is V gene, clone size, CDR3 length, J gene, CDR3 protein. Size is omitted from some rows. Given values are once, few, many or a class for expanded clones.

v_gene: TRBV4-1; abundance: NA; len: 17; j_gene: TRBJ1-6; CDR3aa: CASSQDILSSYNSPLHF
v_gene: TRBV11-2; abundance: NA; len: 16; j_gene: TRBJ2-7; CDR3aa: CASSRTIAGITYEQYF
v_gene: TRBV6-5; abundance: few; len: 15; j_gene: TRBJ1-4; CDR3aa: CASSIPGQGAEKLFF
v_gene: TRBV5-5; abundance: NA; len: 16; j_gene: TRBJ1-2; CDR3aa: CASSISPGQRYYGYTF
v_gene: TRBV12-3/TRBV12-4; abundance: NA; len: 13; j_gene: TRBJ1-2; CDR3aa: CASSNTGSYGYTF
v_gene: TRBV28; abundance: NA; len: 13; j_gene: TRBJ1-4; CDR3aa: CASSYQGDEKLFF
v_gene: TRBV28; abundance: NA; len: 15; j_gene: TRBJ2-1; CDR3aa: CASSLQEVPYNEQFF
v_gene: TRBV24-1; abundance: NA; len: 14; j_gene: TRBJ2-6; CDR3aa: CATSDPRGANVLTF
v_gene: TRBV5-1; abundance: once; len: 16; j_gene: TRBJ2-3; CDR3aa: CASSLVKASRTDTQYF
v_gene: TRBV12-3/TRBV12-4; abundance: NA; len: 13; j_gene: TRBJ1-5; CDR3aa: CASSFWEDQPQHF
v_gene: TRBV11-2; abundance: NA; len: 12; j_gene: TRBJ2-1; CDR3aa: CASSPTKGRQFF
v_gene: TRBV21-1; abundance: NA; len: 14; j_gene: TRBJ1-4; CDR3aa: CARALRSCDGKLFF
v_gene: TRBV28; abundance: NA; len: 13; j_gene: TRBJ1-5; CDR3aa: CASIPRYNQPQHF
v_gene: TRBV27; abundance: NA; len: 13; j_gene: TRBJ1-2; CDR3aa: CASSPIQGNGYTF
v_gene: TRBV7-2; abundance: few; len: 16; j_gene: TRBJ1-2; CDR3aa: CASSFQPDSATHGYTF
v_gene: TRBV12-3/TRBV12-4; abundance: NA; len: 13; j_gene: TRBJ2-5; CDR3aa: CASTSLWQETQYF
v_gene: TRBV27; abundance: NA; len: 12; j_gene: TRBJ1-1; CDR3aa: CASRTGGTEAFF
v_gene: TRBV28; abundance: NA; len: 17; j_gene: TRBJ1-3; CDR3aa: CASRPNTGKYSGNTIYF
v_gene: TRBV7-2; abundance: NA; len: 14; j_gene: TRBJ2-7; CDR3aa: CASSPDRPPYEQYF
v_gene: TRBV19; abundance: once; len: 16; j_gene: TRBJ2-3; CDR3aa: CASSKLAGVGGDTQYF
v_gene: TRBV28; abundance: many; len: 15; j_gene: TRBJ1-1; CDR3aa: CASSLQGSRNTEAFF
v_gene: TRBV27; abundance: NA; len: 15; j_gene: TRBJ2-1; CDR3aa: CASRMGGGYNNEQFF
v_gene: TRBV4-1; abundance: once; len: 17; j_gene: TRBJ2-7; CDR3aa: CASSQLVGQGMGNEQYF
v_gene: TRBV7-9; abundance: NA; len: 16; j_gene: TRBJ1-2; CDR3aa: CASSLALWWPRYGYTF
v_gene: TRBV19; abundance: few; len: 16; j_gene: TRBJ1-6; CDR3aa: CASRTGGSSYNSPLHF
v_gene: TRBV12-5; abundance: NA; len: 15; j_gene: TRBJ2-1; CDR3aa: CASGSEGPSYNEQFF
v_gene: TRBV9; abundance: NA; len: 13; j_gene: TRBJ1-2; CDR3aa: CASSVVSGYGYTF
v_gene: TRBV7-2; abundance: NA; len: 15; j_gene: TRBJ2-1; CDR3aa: CASSLGLAGGPRQFF
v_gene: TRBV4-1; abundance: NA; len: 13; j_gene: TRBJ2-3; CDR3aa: CASSQALANTQYF
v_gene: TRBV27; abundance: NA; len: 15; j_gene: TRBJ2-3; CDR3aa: CASLLAGGQTDTQYF
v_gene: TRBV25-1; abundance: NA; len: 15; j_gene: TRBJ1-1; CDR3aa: CASSVTTRVNTEAFF
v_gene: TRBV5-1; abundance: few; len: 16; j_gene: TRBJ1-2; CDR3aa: CASSLDGTGALYGYTF
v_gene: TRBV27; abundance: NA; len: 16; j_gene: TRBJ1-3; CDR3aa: CASSLRTPYSGNTIYF
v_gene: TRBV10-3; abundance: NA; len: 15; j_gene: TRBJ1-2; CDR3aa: CAISESFGGPLGYTF
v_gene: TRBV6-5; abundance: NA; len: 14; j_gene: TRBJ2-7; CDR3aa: CASSYSYRYYEQYF
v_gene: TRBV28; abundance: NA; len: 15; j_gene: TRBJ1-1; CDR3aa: CASSGGGYANTEAFF
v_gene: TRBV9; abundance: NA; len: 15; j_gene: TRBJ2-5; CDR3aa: CASSLQAGQRETQYF
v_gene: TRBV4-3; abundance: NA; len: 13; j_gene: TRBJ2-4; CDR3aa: CASSQGSRTAQYF
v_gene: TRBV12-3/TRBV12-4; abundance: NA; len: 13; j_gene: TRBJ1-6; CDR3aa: CASRTGGYSPLHF
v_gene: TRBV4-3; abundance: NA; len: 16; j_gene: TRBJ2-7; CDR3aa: CASSQDRGTKGQEQYF
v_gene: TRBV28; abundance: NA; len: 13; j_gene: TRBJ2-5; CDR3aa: CASREQGKETQYF
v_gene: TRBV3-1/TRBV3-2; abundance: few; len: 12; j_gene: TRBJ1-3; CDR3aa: CASSRVGNTIYF
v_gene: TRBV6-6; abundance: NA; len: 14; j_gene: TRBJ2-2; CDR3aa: CASRRTDNTGELFF
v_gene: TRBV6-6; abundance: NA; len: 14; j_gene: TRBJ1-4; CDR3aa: CASSYNSINEKLFF
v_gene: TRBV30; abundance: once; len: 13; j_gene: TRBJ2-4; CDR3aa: CAWGGSPKNIQYF
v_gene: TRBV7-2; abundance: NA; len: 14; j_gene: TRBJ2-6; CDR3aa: CASSVSSGANVLTF
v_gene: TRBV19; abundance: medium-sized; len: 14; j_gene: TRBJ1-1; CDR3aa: CASSITQGVTEAFF